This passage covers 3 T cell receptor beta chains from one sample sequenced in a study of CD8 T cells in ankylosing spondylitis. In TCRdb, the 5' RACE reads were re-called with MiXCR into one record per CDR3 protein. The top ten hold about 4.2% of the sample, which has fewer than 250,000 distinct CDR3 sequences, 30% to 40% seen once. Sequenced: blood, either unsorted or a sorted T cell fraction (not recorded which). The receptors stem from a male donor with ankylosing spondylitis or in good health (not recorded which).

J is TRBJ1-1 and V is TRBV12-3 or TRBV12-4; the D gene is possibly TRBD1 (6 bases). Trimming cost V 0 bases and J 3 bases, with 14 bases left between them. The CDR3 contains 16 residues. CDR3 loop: CASSLAGGRLDTEAFF. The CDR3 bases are TGTGCCAGCAGTTTAGCCGGGGGGCGCTTAGACACTGAAGCTTTCTTT.

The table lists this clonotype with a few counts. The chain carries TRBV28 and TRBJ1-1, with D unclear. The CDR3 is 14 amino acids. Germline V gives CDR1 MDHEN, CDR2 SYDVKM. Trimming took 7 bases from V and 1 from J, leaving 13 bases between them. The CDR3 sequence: CASMPAPGNTEAFF. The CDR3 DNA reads TGTGCCAGCATGCCGGCGCCAGGGAACACTGAAGCTTTCTTT.

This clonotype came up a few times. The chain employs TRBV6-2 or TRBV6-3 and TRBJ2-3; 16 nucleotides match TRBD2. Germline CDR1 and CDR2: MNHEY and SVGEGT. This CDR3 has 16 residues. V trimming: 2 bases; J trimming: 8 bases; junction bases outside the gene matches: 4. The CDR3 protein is CASSYTGTSGGGTQYF. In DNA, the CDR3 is TGTGCCAGCAGTTACACCGGGACTAGCGGGGGGGGTACGCAGTATTTT.